This entry concerns a single TCR beta chain. Antigen unknown. Described time point: persistent/refractory GD, antithyroid drugs over 5 years with positive TRAb. Isolated PBMC RNA provided the starting material for the TCR library. Approximately 8.9-milliliter peripheral blood samples went into EDTA tubes. CDR1 is LNHDA, CDR2 SQIVND, per germline (reference sequence). V lost 3 bases to trimming and J lost 4 bases; unmatched junction nucleotides: 8. This CDR3 comprises 15 residues. The sample comes from a study of regulatory T cells in long-lasting Graves disease. Study-wide results and caveats: Since the sample size was small, accuracy may have been reduced. Persistent Graves' disease cases displayed lower TCR diversity than newly diagnosed ones.

Library construction for TCR beta used iRepertoire HTBI primers and Arm-PCR of CDR3 regions. TCRdb re-called the multiplex PCR reads through MiXCR, storing one row per CDR3 protein. The table lists 700,000 or so distinct CDR3 sequences, around 30% of them singletons. This chain links TRBV19 with TRBJ1-2, with 7 bases that match TRBD1. The receptor comes from a female donor with Graves disease. Sequencing was performed on peripheral blood mononuclear cells (PBMCs), taken when the disease was refractory, from a patient treated with antithyroid drugs. The CDR3 DNA reads as TGTGCCAGTAGTATTCTACAGGGGAGTACCTATGGCTACACCTTC. This sequence encodes CASSILQGSTYGYTF.